This T cell receptor beta chain is from a study of CD8 T cells in ankylosing spondylitis. Concerning this clonotype itself: Its antigen is unidentified.

V was clipped by 5 bases and J by 3 bases, with 14 bases between them. The CDR3 has 14 amino acids. Regarding the study as a whole: Reports say disease-linked clones showed up significantly more in matched ankylosing spondylitis synovial fluid. A TCR beta motif of 7 or 8 highly homologous variants appeared characteristic of ankylosing spondylitis blood.

Each TCR beta library was made by quantitative 5'-RACE that incorporated molecular barcodes. A single record per CDR3 protein comes from TCRdb applying MiXCR to the 5' RACE reads. The sample lists some 90,000 distinct CDR3 sequences, roughly 27% seen once, with 45% to 65% in the top ten. The sequence was collected from a male donor with ankylosing spondylitis or in good health (not recorded which). The specimen was blood, either unsorted or a sorted T cell fraction (not recorded which). The chain employs TRBV12-3 or TRBV12-4 and TRBJ2-7; either TRBD1 or TRBD2 may supply D (5 bases each). DNA for the CDR3: TGTGCCAGCAGTCTGGGACCCTCGGACTACGAGCAGTACTTC. The encoded protein is CASSLGPSDYEQYF.